The clone carrying this T cell receptor beta chain was counted once. The CDR3 has 14 amino acids. Trimming at V came to 4 bases and at J to 5 bases, leaving 5 bases not matched to a gene. CDR1 and CDR2 from the germline V gene are SGHAT and FQNNGV. This sample was included in a study of OX40 agonist ivuxolimab in advanced cancers. At the level of the study: Earlier treatment with anti-PD-1, anti-PD-L1 or anti-CTLA-4 was permitted, and roughly 40% had received some.

Clones were sequenced by immunoSEQ multiplex PCR, and TCRdb holds only the in-frame ones, with some missing. The sample contains tens of thousands of clones, approximately 87% of which appear only once. The receptor comes from an adult with an advanced solid tumor such as melanoma, head and neck, liver or kidney cancer. Sequencing used CD4+ or CD8+ T cells sorted from blood, obtained in a trial of the OX40 agonist ivuxolimab. This chain uses TRBV11-2 with TRBJ2-1; 7 bases are a match to TRBD1. The chain's CDR3 is CASSSGQENNEQFF. CDR3 DNA sequence: TGTGCCAGCAGCTCCGGACAGGAAAACAATGAGCAGTTCTTC. Variable domain in full (rest from reference TRBV11-2 and TRBJ2-1): EAGVAQSPRYKIIEKRQSVAFWCNPISGHATLYWYQQILGQGPKLLIQFQNNGVVDDSQLPKDRFSAERLKGVDSTLKIQPAKLEDSAVYLCASSSGQENNEQFFGPGTRLTVL.